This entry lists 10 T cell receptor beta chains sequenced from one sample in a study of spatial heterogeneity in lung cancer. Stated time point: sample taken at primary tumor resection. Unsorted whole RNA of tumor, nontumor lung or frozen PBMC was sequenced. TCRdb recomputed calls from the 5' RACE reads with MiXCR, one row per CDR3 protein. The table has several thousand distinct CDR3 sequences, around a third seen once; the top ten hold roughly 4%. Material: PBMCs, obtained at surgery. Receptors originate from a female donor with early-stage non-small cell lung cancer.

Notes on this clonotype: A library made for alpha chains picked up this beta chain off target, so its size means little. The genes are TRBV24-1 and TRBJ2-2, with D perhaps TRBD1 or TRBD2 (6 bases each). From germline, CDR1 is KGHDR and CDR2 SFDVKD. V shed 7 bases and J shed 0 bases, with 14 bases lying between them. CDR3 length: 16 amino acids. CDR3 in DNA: TGTGCCACCAGGGCCGCGGGACAAGCGAACACCGGGGAGCTGTTTTTT. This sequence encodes CATRAAGQANTGELFF.

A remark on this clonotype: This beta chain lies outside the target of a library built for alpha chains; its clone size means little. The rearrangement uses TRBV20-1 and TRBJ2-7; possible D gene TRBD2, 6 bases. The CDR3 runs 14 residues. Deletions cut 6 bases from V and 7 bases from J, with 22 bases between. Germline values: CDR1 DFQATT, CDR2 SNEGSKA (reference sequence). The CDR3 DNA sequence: TGCAGTGCCCGCCGGGAGAATAGAATTGGGGAGCAGTACTTC. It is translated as CSARRENRIGEQYF.

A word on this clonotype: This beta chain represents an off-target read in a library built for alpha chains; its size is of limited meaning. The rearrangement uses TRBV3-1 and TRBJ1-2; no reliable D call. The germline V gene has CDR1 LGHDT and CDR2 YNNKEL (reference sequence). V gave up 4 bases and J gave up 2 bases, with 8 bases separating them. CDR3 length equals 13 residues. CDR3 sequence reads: CASSPSWNYGYTF. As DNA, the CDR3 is TGTGCCAGCAGCCCGTCATGGAACTATGGCTACACCTTC.

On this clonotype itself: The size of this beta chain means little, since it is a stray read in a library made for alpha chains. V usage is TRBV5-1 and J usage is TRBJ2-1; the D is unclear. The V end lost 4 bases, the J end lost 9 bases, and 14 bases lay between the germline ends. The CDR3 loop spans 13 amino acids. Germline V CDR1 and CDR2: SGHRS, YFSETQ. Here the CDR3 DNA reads TGCGCCAGCAGCCTAACCCCGGTGGGTGAGCAGTTCTTC. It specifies CASSLTPVGEQFF.

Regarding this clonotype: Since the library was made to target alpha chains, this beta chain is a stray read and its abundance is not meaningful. The CDR3 reads CAFGVRYGADTQYF. Here the CDR3 DNA reads TGTGCCTTTGGTGTTAGATATGGTGCAGATACGCAGTATTTT. The chain carries TRBV30 and TRBJ2-3; D gene ambiguous. Trimming took off 7 bases at V and 4 bases at J, with 18 bases between the two ends. There are 14 residues in the CDR3. CDR1 GTSNPN and CDR2 SVGIG come from the germline V gene (reference sequence).

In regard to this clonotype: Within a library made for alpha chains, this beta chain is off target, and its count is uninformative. This CDR3 reads CSASPLANTYEQYF. CDR3 DNA sequence: TGCAGTGCTAGCCCACTAGCGAACACCTACGAGCAGTACTTC. This rearrangement joins TRBV20-1 to TRBJ2-7, with 7 bases matching TRBD2. The CDR3 consists of 14 residues. Losses at the gene ends were 3 bases for V and 2 bases for J; bases not matched to a gene: 7. CDR1 and CDR2 (germline): DFQATT, SNEGSKA (reference sequence).

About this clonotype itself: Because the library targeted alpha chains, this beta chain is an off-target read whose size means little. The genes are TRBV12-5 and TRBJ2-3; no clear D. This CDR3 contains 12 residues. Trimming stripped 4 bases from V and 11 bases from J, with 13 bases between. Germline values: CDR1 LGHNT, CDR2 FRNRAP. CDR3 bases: TGTGCTAGTGGTTCCCCGGGCTATGAGCAGTATTTT. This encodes CASGSPGYEQYF.

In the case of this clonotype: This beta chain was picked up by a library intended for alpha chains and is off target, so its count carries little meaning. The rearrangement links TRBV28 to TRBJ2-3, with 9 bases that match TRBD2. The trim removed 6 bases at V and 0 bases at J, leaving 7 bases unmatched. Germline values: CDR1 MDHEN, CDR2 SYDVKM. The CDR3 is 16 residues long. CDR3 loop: CASRPSGVSSTDTQYF. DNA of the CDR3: TGTGCCAGCAGGCCTAGCGGGGTCTCTAGCACAGATACGCAGTATTTT.

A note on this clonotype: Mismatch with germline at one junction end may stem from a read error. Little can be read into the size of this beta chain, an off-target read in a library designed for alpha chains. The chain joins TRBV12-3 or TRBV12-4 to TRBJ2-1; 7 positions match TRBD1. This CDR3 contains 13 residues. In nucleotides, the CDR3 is TGTGCCAGCAGTTTAAAGGAATCCAGGGGGTACCGTTTC. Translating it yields CASSLKESRGYRF.

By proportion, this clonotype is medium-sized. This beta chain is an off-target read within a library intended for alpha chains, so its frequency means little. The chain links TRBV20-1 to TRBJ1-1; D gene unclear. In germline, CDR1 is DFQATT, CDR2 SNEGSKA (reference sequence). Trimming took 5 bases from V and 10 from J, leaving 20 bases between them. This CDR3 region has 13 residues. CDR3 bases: TGCAGTGCTGAGGTCATGGGCGTATCGGGAGCTTTCTTT. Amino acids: CSAEVMGVSGAFF.